Reported below is one T cell receptor (beta chain). The antigen is unknown. Expressed TCRB transcripts were sequenced, since all the RNA that had been isolated was reverse transcribed. Samples of naive, central memory and regulatory T cells yielded a mean of around 3.8 million reads. Some clones are missing from TCRdb's copy, which holds only in-frame ones; the method was immunoSEQ multiplex PCR. The data contain hundreds of thousands of clones, 11% of them singletons. The sample originates from a study of beta chain features in type 1 diabetes. The trim removed 7 bases at V and 5 bases at J, leaving 16 bases unmatched. The CDR3 has 16 amino acids. The germline CDR1 and CDR2 sequences are MDHEN and SYDVKM. Notes on the study in general: Comparison showed that naive, central memory and Treg TCRB repertoires appeared more similar among patients than among healthy donors. Moderate yet significant TCRB CDR3 shortening was seen in Type 1 diabetes patients in all four CD4+ subsets.

The sequencing sample was made of naive CD4+ T cells from blood. The clonotype originates from a man aged 25 to 40 with type 1 diabetes. The chain carries TRBV28 and TRBJ2-5; 7 bases map to TRBD2. CDR3 coding DNA: TGTGCCAGCATATCTAGTAGCGGGTTGGGGTTGGAGACCCAGTACTTC. Amino acids: CASISSSGLGLETQYF.